The 21 T cell receptor beta chains listed next were all sequenced from one sample in a study of blood T cell repertoires in COVID-19. Profiling relied on immunoSEQ multiplex PCR, and the TCRdb table lists in-frame clones only, not all of them. Of 110,000 to 150,000 clones listed, about nine tenths were seen once; the top ten hold approximately 11%. The specimen sequenced was peripheral blood. Receptors were obtained from a woman older than 75 with acute or convalescent COVID-19.

The chain recombines TRBV6-5 with TRBJ2-5; the D gene is possibly TRBD1 (5 bases). Germline V gene data show CDR1 as MNHEY and CDR2 as SVGAGI. Trimming shortened V by 0 bases and J by 1 base, and 9 bases separated the two germline ends. The CDR3 loop spans 15 amino acids. The CDR3 protein is CASSYSDILQETQYF. Written as DNA, the CDR3 is TGTGCCAGCAGTTACTCGGACATTCTCCAAGAGACCCAGTACTTC.

The J gene is TRBJ1-2, the V gene TRBV6-5; D is ambiguous. V gave up 1 base and J gave up 4 bases, with 7 bases separating them. Germline V gives CDR1 MNHEY, CDR2 SVGAGI. The CDR3 spans 13 residues. CDR3 region: CASSYLDRYGYTF. CDR3 nucleotide sequence: TGTGCCAGCAGTTACTTAGATCGCTATGGCTACACCTTC.

The V gene is TRBV19, the J gene TRBJ1-2, with D perhaps matching TRBD1 (6 bases). The CDR3 is 15 residues long. Trimming took off 0 bases at V and 6 bases at J, with 14 bases between the two ends. Germline CDR1 is LNHDA and CDR2 is SQIVND (reference sequence). CDR3 bases: TGTGCCAGTAGTATAGAGGGCAGGGGATACGATGGCTACACCTTC. It yields the protein CASSIEGRGYDGYTF.

The chain uses TRBV5-8 and TRBJ1-1, with a tentative D call TRBD1 (6 bases). Germline assignment: CDR1 SGHTS and CDR2 YDEGEE. V lost 4 bases and J 8 bases, leaving 15 bases between the germline ends. The length of the CDR3 is 13 residues. The CDR3 coding sequence is TGTGCCAGCAGCCACGATGTGGGGACAGAAGCTTTCTTT. Translated, it gives CASSHDVGTEAFF.

This clone was counted a single time. The J gene is TRBJ2-1, the V gene TRBV18; the match to TRBD2 covers 11 bases. Germline V CDR1 and CDR2: KGHSH, LQKENI. CDR3 length equals 15 residues. J lost 10 bases, V lost 1 base, and 6 bases had no gene match. In DNA, the CDR3 is TGTGCCAGCTCACCACGGGCTAGCGGGGGGCGGGAGCAGTTCTTC. It specifies CASSPRASGGREQFF.

This chain joins TRBV12-3 or TRBV12-4 and TRBJ1-5, with D perhaps TRBD1 (6 bases). The V end was cut by 6 bases, the J end by 6 bases, with 12 bases between. This CDR3 spans 13 amino acids. The CDR3 DNA is TGTGCCAGCAGGTACAGGGTTGGTCAGCCCCAGCATTTT. Its protein product is CASRYRVGQPQHF.

This chain uses TRBV7-3 with TRBJ2-7; possibly TRBD2 for D (5 bases). CDR1 and CDR2 (germline): SGHTA, FQGTGA. The CDR3 has 13 residues. V lost 1 base and J 4 bases, leaving 8 bases between the germline ends. The chain's CDR3 is CASSLSSAYEQYF. CDR3 coding DNA: TGTGCCAGCAGCTTAAGTAGCGCTTACGAGCAGTACTTC.

The V call is TRBV7-3, the J call TRBJ1-1; maybe TRBD1 (6 bases). The ends were cut back, 6 bases at V and 7 bases at J, with 15 bases in the middle. Per the germline V gene, CDR1 is SGHTA and CDR2 is FQGTGA. The CDR3 runs 13 residues. The CDR3 coding sequence is TGTGCCAGCAGTCAACAGGGAAGTAGTGAAGCTTTCTTT. Protein product: CASSQQGSSEAFF. The whole variable domain, remainder taken from reference TRBV7-3 and TRBJ1-1, is GAGVSQTPSNKVTEKGKYVELRCDPISGHTALYWYRQSLGQGPEFLIYFQGTGAADDSGLPNDRFFAVRPEGSVSTLKIQRTERGDSAVYLCASSQQGSSEAFFGQGTRLTVV.

The gene calls are TRBV5-1 and TRBJ1-2, with 8 nucleotides matching TRBD1. J lost 4 bases, V lost 4 bases, and 9 bases had no gene match. This CDR3 has 15 amino acids. Germline V gene sequence: CDR1 SGHRS, CDR2 YFSETQ. The CDR3 loop is CASSDPGGASYGYTF. In DNA form, the CDR3 reads TGCGCCAGCAGCGATCCAGGGGGCGCGAGCTATGGCTACACCTTC. Variable domain in full (rest from reference TRBV5-1 and TRBJ1-2): KAGVTQTPRYLIKTRGQQVTLSCSPISGHRSVSWYQQTPGQGLQFLFEYFSETQRNKGNFPGRFSGRQFSNSRSEMNVSTLELGDSALYLCASSDPGGASYGYTFGSGTRLTVV.

As regards this clone: This same CDR3 is encoded by further DNA sequences in the sample. V usage is TRBV5-1 and J usage is TRBJ1-3; D possibly corresponds to TRBD1 (5 bases). Germline assignment: CDR1 SGHRS and CDR2 YFSETQ. The V and J ends lost 0 bases and 2 bases respectively, with 6 bases between them. The CDR3 consists of 14 residues. DNA of the CDR3: TGCGCCAGCAGCTTGGGGGGCCCTGGAAACACCATATATTTT. It yields the protein CASSLGGPGNTIYF.

The chain has TRBV2 and TRBJ1-5; tentatively, D is TRBD1 (6 bases). Trimming pared 5 bases from V and 8 bases from J, leaving 16 bases between. Germline CDR1 reads SNHLY; CDR2 reads FYNNEI. The CDR3 totals 14 residues. The CDR3 region has the DNA TGTGCCAGCAGTAGAACAGGGTTTCCCGAGCCCCAGCATTTT. This encodes CASSRTGFPEPQHF.

The rearrangement links TRBV7-3 to TRBJ1-2; D perhaps matches TRBD1 (5 bases). V was clipped by 5 bases and J by 1 base, with 14 bases between them. Germline V gene data show CDR1 as SGHTA and CDR2 as FQGTGA. This CDR3 has 15 amino acids. The CDR3 nucleotides are TGTGCCAGCAGCCCCGGGGGGGGATATAACTATGGCTACACCTTC. This sequence encodes CASSPGGGYNYGYTF.

CDR3 nucleotide sequence: TGTGCCAGCAGCTTAGGACTCTGGACGGGAGAGCAAGAGACCCAGTACTTC. It specifies CASSLGLWTGEQETQYF. V and J are TRBV11-2 and TRBJ2-5; TRBD2 might be the D (6 bases). With 1 base removed from V and 2 bases from J, the gap between germline ends came to 17 bases. The germline CDR1 and CDR2 sequences are SGHAT and FQNNGV. The CDR3 contains 17 residues.

The rearrangement links TRBV20-1 to TRBJ1-2, with D tentatively TRBD1 (6 bases). V lost 7 bases and J 8 bases, leaving 14 bases between the germline ends. CDR1 is DFQATT, CDR2 SNEGSKA, per germline (reference sequence). This CDR3 contains 11 residues. The CDR3 loop reads CSGGGAGGYTF. The CDR3 coding sequence is TGCAGTGGGGGGGGCGCTGGGGGCTACACCTTC.

The DNA of the CDR3 is TGTGCCAGCAGCCAAGGAGACTCGAGGACTGAAGCTTTCTTT. This sequence encodes CASSQGDSRTEAFF. The chain carries TRBV4-2 and TRBJ1-1; D is uncertain. Between the trimmed V and J ends, which lost 1 base and 5 bases, there was a span of 11 bases. CDR1 LGHNA and CDR2 YNFKEQ come from the germline V gene. The CDR3 has 14 amino acids.

This chain joins TRBV2 and TRBJ1-5, with no clear D. This CDR3 comprises 15 residues. Germline V CDR1 and CDR2: SNHLY, FYNNEI. V was pared by 0 bases and J by 5 bases, with 11 bases between. CDR3 region: CASSEAQVKHQPQHF. In DNA, the CDR3 is TGTGCCAGCAGTGAAGCGCAGGTAAAGCATCAGCCCCAGCATTTT.

The chain recombines TRBV5-1 with TRBJ1-1; a weak D match, TRBD1 (6 bases). Looked up from germline, CDR1 is SGHRS and CDR2 is YFSETQ. The CDR3 spans 15 residues. The V end lost 3 bases, the J end lost 8 bases, and 20 bases lay between the germline ends. CDR3 residues: CASSSYLTGLDEAFF. The CDR3 DNA is TGCGCCAGCAGCTCCTACCTAACAGGGTTAGACGAAGCTTTCTTT.

V is TRBV6-5 and J is TRBJ1-1, with 7 positions matching TRBD1. From germline, CDR1 is MNHEY and CDR2 SVGAGI. The CDR3 loop spans 12 amino acids. Trimming removed 6 bases from V and 11 bases from J; junction bases left unmatched: 9. The CDR3 here is CASSADRDQAFF. The CDR3 bases are TGTGCCAGCAGCGCCGACAGGGATCAGGCTTTCTTT.

About this clone: The same CDR3 can be traced to other DNA sequences in this sample. The chain uses TRBV5-1 and TRBJ1-6; D remains unclear. With 3 bases removed from V and 7 bases from J, the gap between germline ends came to 11 bases. CDR3 length: 14 amino acids. CDR1 is SGHRS and CDR2 is YFSETQ in the germline V gene. In DNA, the CDR3 is TGCGCCAGCAGCTCCCAAGGGAGGAATTCACCCCTCCACTTT. Translating gives CASSSQGRNSPLHF.

The chain has TRBV28 and TRBJ1-5; TRBD1 is a possible D gene (5 bases). The CDR3 is 16 residues long. Trimming shortened V by 1 base and J by 2 bases, and 12 bases separated the two germline ends. CDR1 and CDR2 (germline): MDHEN, SYDVKM. As DNA, the CDR3 is TGTGCCAGCAGTTTATATAGGGGAGGCGGCAATCAGCCCCAGCATTTT. Encoded protein: CASSLYRGGGNQPQHF.

The chain joins TRBV2 to TRBJ1-5; TRBD1 is a possible D gene (5 bases). Germline assignment: CDR1 SNHLY and CDR2 FYNNEI. The CDR3 length is 15 residues. Trimming took off 6 bases at V and 1 base at J, with 13 bases between the two ends. Written as DNA, the CDR3 is TGTGCCAGCAGCACCGGGACTTACAGCAATCAGCCCCAGCATTTT. Amino acid sequence: CASSTGTYSNQPQHF.